Shown below are 13 T cell receptor beta chains from a single sample sequenced in a study of T-cell reconstitution after alpha-beta-depleted transplantation in children. TCRbeta library construction was performed incorporating unique molecular identifiers. A single record per CDR3 protein comes from TCRdb applying MiXCR to the PCR reads. This table holds about 610,000 distinct CDR3 sequences, roughly a tenth found once. The material sequenced was PBMCs from the stem cell graft donor, taken from the stem cell graft. These receptors all come from a human donor who donated a stem cell graft to a child with acute myeloid leukemia.

This chain connects TRBV4-3 to TRBJ2-7; 8 bases line up with TRBD2. CDR3 size: 17 residues. V was pared by 4 bases and J by 5 bases, with 16 bases of the junction left unmatched. CDR1 is LGHNA and CDR2 is YSLEER in the germline V gene. The CDR3 sequence is CASSLFSGVYTPHEQYF. CDR3 bases: TGCGCCAGCAGCCTATTTAGCGGGGTCTATACCCCCCACGAGCAGTACTTC.

The sample holds a few counts of this clonotype. The J gene is TRBJ1-4, the V gene TRBV28; the D gene is possibly TRBD1 (6 bases). The CDR3 spans 17 residues. Germline V gene sequence: CDR1 MDHEN, CDR2 SYDVKM. V lost 6 bases and J 3 bases, leaving 20 bases between the germline ends. In DNA form, the CDR3 reads TGTGCCAGCAGCGAAGTTGGAGGGGGGGCTCCTAATGAAAAACTGTTTTTT. Protein: CASSEVGGGAPNEKLFF.

This chain uses TRBV20-1 with TRBJ2-5, with 7 bases fitting TRBD1. After removal of 3 bases from V and 4 bases from J, the junction contained 5 bases not matched to a gene. CDR1 and CDR2 from the germline V gene are DFQATT and SNEGSKA (reference sequence). The CDR3 loop spans 13 amino acids. CDR3 protein: CSARETGSETQYF. DNA for the CDR3: TGCAGTGCTAGGGAGACAGGGTCAGAGACCCAGTACTTC.

This clonotype was counted a few times. CDR3 region: CASSPPRTSGSYNEQFF. CDR3 in DNA: TGTGCCAGCAGTCCTCCTAGGACTAGCGGGAGTTATAATGAGCAGTTCTTC. V gene TRBV6-2 or TRBV6-3 combines with J gene TRBJ2-1; TRBD2 aligns across 13 bases. Trimming took 5 bases from V and 7 from J; bases not matched to a gene: 11. Germline assignment: CDR1 MNHEY and CDR2 SVGEGT. The CDR3 runs 17 residues.

The sample holds a few counts of this clonotype. The CDR3 loop is CSARDSGAQSTDTQYF. For the CDR3, the DNA is TGCAGTGCTAGAGATTCGGGGGCACAGAGCACAGATACGCAGTATTTT. The chain recombines TRBV20-1 with TRBJ2-3; either TRBD1 or TRBD2 may fit D (6 bases each). Germline loops: CDR1 DFQATT, CDR2 SNEGSKA (reference sequence). Trimming stripped 0 bases from V and 0 bases from J, with 13 bases between. CDR3 length equals 16 residues.

This clonotype was seen repeatedly, ten times or more. V and J are TRBV4-3 and TRBJ2-3, with 11 bases aligning to TRBD2. V shed 1 base and J 4 bases; nucleotides not matched to a gene: 7. The CDR3 extends over 17 amino acids. From germline, CDR1 is LGHNA and CDR2 YSLEER. Here the CDR3 DNA reads TGCGCCAGCAGCCAAGGCGCGACTAGCGGGATGGCAGATACGCAGTATTTT. Encoded protein: CASSQGATSGMADTQYF.

This clonotype has ten or more counts. This chain joins TRBV12-3 or TRBV12-4 and TRBJ2-3; 7 positions agree with TRBD1. This CDR3 region has 14 residues. Trimming cost V 7 bases and J 3 bases; bases outside gene matches: 7. CDR3 region: CASTWGRGTDTQYF. CDR3 nucleotides: TGTGCCAGCACCTGGGGCAGGGGGACAGATACGCAGTATTTT.

Ten or more counts support this clonotype. The chain is built from TRBV20-1 and TRBJ1-1; no clear D. This CDR3 is built from 12 residues. V was pared by 5 bases and J by 6 bases, with 13 bases between. Germline CDR1 and CDR2: DFQATT and SNEGSKA (reference sequence). The DNA of the CDR3 is TGCAGTGCTTCGTGGGTAAGCTCTGAAGCTTTCTTT. Protein product: CSASWVSSEAFF.

This clonotype was seen at least ten times. V usage is TRBV20-1 and J usage is TRBJ2-3; D is undetermined. The V end was cut by 5 bases, the J end by 1 base, with 10 bases between. The CDR3 has 13 residues. In germline, CDR1 is DFQATT, CDR2 SNEGSKA (reference sequence). The CDR3 DNA follows: TGCAGTGCTCCACCTGGAGGCACAGATACGCAGTATTTT. This sequence encodes CSAPPGGTDTQYF.

The chain recombines TRBV20-1 with TRBJ2-1, with 12 bases aligning to TRBD2. J lost 0 bases, V lost 6 bases, and 3 bases had no gene match. From germline, CDR1 is DFQATT and CDR2 SNEGSKA (reference sequence). The CDR3 consists of 15 residues. The CDR3 DNA follows: TGCAGTGCACCGACTAGCGGGAGCTCCTACAATGAGCAGTTCTTC. Translated, it gives CSAPTSGSSYNEQFF.

The chain is built from TRBV15 and TRBJ2-3; D gene ambiguous. The CDR3 sequence is 15 residues long. Trimming left V 3 bases short and J 0 bases short, with 10 bases between. Germline V gene sequence: CDR1 LNHNV, CDR2 YYDKDF (reference sequence). In nucleotides, the CDR3 is TGTGCCACCAGCAGCTGGACGTCTAGCACAGATACGCAGTATTTT. Protein product: CATSSWTSSTDTQYF. Drawing the rest from reference TRBV15 and TRBJ2-3, the complete variable domain is DAMVIQNPRYQVTQFGKPVTLSCSQTLNHNVMYWYQQKSSQAPKLLFHYYDKDFNNEADTPDNFQSRRPNTSFCFLDIRSPGLGDTAMYLCATSSWTSSTDTQYFGPGTRLTVL.

The chain carries TRBV9 and TRBJ2-5; no reliable D call. Germline V CDR1 and CDR2: SGDLS, YYNGEE. Trimming stripped 0 bases from V and 2 bases from J, with 14 bases between. The CDR3 loop spans 16 amino acids. The CDR3 sequence is CASSVGVGLEQETQYF. CDR3 coding DNA: TGTGCCAGCAGCGTAGGGGTAGGCTTGGAACAAGAGACCCAGTACTTC.

The rearrangement joins TRBV9 to TRBJ2-5, with D possibly TRBD2 on 5 matching bases. Germline loops: CDR1 SGDLS, CDR2 YYNGEE. V lost 0 bases, J lost 1 base, and 13 bases lay in between. This CDR3 comprises 16 residues. The DNA of the CDR3 is TGTGCCAGCAGCGTAGGGGGTAGCGTGCTCCAAGAGACCCAGTACTTC. The encoded protein is CASSVGGSVLQETQYF.